This T cell receptor (beta chain) was recovered during a study of OX40 agonist ivuxolimab in advanced cancers. Study at large: The patients' treatment was ivuxolimab, an agonistic anti-OX40 (CD134) antibody. Three patients responded partially, comprising one with hepatocellular carcinoma and two with cutaneous melanoma. Study outcomes and limitations: Blood T cells, both CD4+ and CD8+, expanded clonally by week 6 at 0.1 to 3.0 mg/kg. The study did not work out the antigen specificity of the expanded peripheral T cells.

Clones were read by immunoSEQ multiplex PCR, and TCRdb kept only the in-frame ones, dropping some. The sample holds around 70,000 clones; over 70% are singletons and the top ten take about 5%. The CDR3 length is 15 residues. V shed 4 bases and J 7 bases; nucleotides not matched to a gene: 5. Germline lookup yields CDR1 LNHDA and CDR2 SQIVND (reference sequence). For this clone: Antigen specificity is unknown.

The receptor comes from an adult with an advanced solid tumor such as melanoma, head and neck, liver or kidney cancer. This sequence joins TRBV19 and TRBJ1-4, with TRBD1 matching 11 bases. Sequences were derived from CD4+ or CD8+ T cells sorted from blood, sampled in a trial of the OX40 agonist ivuxolimab. The CDR3 loop is CASSNGQGAGEKLFF. The CDR3 bases are TGTGCCAGTAGTAACGGACAGGGGGCGGGTGAAAAACTGTTTTTT.